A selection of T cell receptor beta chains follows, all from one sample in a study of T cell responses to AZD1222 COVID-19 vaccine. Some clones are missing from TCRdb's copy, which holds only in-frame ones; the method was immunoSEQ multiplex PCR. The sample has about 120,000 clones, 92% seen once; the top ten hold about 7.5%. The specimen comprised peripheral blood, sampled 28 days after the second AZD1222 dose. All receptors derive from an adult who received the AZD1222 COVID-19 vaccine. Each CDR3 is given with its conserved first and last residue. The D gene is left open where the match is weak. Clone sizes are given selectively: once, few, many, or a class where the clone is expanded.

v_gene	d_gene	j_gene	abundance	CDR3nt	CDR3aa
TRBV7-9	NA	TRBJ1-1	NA	TGTGCCAGCAGCTTATCCCGAGCGAACACTGAAGCTTTCTTT	CASSLSRANTEAFF
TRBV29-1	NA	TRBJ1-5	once	TGCAGCAAAAGGAAGGGGACCTTTAGCAATCAGCCCCAGCATTTT	CSKRKGTFSNQPQHF
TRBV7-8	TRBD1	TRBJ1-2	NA	TGTGCCAGCAGCTTATCTGCGGACCCAGGGGGCTATGGCTACACCTTC	CASSLSADPGGYGYTF
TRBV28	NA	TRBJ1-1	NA	TGTGCCAGCTTAACCCCGCAGAACACTGAAGCTTTCTTT	CASLTPQNTEAFF
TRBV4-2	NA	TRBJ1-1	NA	TGTGCCAGCAGCCAAGACGGGGGGACTGAAGCTTTCTTT	CASSQDGGTEAFF
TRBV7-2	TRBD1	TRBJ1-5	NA	TGTGCCAGCAGCTTAAGGGCAGGGGGAAGCAATCAGCCCCAGCATTTT	CASSLRAGGSNQPQHF
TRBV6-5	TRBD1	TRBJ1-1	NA	TGTGCCAGCGGACAGGGGGTTTCGGGGAACACTGAAGCTTTCTTT	CASGQGVSGNTEAFF
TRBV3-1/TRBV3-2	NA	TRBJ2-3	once	TGTGCCAGCAGCCAACTTGCGGATACGCAGTATTTT	CASSQLADTQYF
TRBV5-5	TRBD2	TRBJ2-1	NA	TGTGCCAGCAGCTTGTGGGGGGGCTCCTACAATGAGCAGTTCTTC	CASSLWGGSYNEQFF
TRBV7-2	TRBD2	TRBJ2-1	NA	TGTGCCAGCAGCTTAGGTAGCGGGGGCTATGAGCAGTTCTTC	CASSLGSGGYEQFF
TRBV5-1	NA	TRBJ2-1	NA	TGCGCCAGCAGCTTGGCCCAGTACAATGAGCAGTTCTTC	CASSLAQYNEQFF
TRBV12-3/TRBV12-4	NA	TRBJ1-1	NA	TGTGCCAGCGGGAGGGAGGGGACTGAAGCTTTCTTT	CASGREGTEAFF
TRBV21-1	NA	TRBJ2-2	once	TGTGCCAGCAGCAAGGGACAGAACACCGGGGAGCTGTTTTTT	CASSKGQNTGELFF